Presented here are 24 T cell receptor beta chains from one specimen sequenced in a study of blood T cell repertoires in COVID-19 (TCRdb year 2020). Receptor libraries were prepared by the immunoSEQ multiplex PCR assay. Drawn from immuneACCESS, this table holds only the in-frame rearrangements with V and J called that TCRdb kept. Clones are partly lost; checked studies trace under half to an unresolved V gene and leave the rest unexplained. This sample lists some 69,000 clones; approximately 79% were detected once. The ten biggest clones cover roughly 48% of the sample. Sequences were obtained from peripheral blood. The receptor set was obtained from a human donor in a cohort sampled during active COVID-19.

On this clone: Other DNA sequences of this sample code for an identical CDR3. The chain links TRBV14 to TRBJ2-2; D is possibly TRBD1 (5 bases). V was trimmed by 2 bases and J by 8 bases, leaving 18 bases between them. Germline CDR1 SGHDN, CDR2 FVKESK. The CDR3 runs 16 residues. The chain's CDR3 is CASSQMGRARAGELFF. The DNA for the CDR3 is TGTGCCAGCAGCCAAATGGGCAGGGCGAGAGCTGGGGAGCTGTTTTTT.

This clone came up once. The chain uses TRBV27 and TRBJ1-2, with TRBD1 matching over 8 bases. The CDR3 is 15 amino acids. The V gene's germline CDR1 is MNHEY and CDR2 SMNVEV (reference sequence). V shed 7 bases and J 7 bases; nucleotides not matched to a gene: 14. The CDR3, as DNA: TGTGCCAGCACTCCGTCCGGCAGGGGGCGCGCTGGCTACACCTTC. It encodes CASTPSGRGRAGYTF.

The V and J genes are TRBV27 and TRBJ2-2; 7 positions agree with TRBD1. The CDR3 length is 13 residues. The J segment lost 8 bases and the V segment lost 2 bases, leaving 2 bases of the junction unmatched. Germline lookup yields CDR1 MNHEY and CDR2 SMNVEV (reference sequence). CDR3 bases: TGTGCCAGCAGTTTAAGGGGGCGGGGGGAGCTGTTTTTT. Amino acid sequence: CASSLRGRGELFF.

The chain carries TRBV7-9 and TRBJ2-2; possible D gene TRBD2, 5 bases. V dropped 5 bases and J dropped 6 bases, with 10 bases sitting between them. CDR3 length: 13 residues. Germline V lookup: CDR1 SEHNR, CDR2 FQNEAQ (reference sequence). The chain's CDR3 is CASSLILAGELFF. CDR3 in DNA: TGTGCCAGCAGCCTTATACTAGCCGGGGAGCTGTTTTTT.

This chain links TRBV10-3 with TRBJ1-4; 8 bases match TRBD1. This CDR3 has 14 amino acids. Germline V lookup: CDR1 ENHRY, CDR2 SYGVKD. The V gene end was trimmed by 5 bases and the J gene end by 6 bases; junction bases not matched to a gene: 5. The CDR3 nucleotides read TGTGCCATCAGTACATCGGGACAGGATGAAAAACTGTTTTTT. This translates into CAISTSGQDEKLFF.

This clone has a handful of counts. The chain links TRBV6-2 or TRBV6-3 to TRBJ2-7; TRBD1 agrees at 9 bases. Germline V gene sequence: CDR1 MNHEY, CDR2 SVGEGT. The junction had 9 bases not matched to a gene; V was cut back by 0 bases and J by 3 bases. This CDR3 region has 17 residues. The CDR3 is CASSYSRPGTGHYEQYF. CDR3 sequence (DNA): TGTGCCAGCAGTTACTCTCGACCCGGGACAGGGCACTACGAGCAGTACTTC.

The chain employs TRBV5-7 and TRBJ2-3, with D possibly being TRBD1 (5 bases). TRBV5-7 is reported as an ORF; its role is uncertain. The CDR3 has 12 amino acids. V lost 0 bases to trimming and J lost 8 bases, with 7 bases between them. The CDR3 sequence is CASSLGRATQYF. The CDR3 DNA follows: TGTGCCAGCAGCTTGGGCAGGGCTACGCAGTATTTT.

This chain links TRBV10-3 with TRBJ2-5; 9 nucleotides agree with TRBD2. Germline V gives CDR1 ENHRY, CDR2 SYGVKD. This CDR3 comprises 13 residues. With 8 bases clipped from V and 5 bases from J, the junction kept 6 bases outside the gene matches. CDR3 sequence (DNA): TGTGCCATCCGCGGGGGGGCGCTTGAGACCCAGTACTTC. Translating gives CAIRGGALETQYF.

The chain has TRBV18 and TRBJ1-5, with D unresolved. The CDR3 has 14 residues. Germline V gives CDR1 KGHSH, CDR2 LQKENI. V was clipped by 3 bases and J by 4 bases, with 10 bases between them. CDR3: CASSPMDWNQPQHF. The CDR3 DNA reads TGTGCCAGCTCACCTATGGACTGGAATCAGCCCCAGCATTTT. Based on the CDR3 plus reference TRBV18 and TRBJ1-5, the full variable domain is NAGVMQNPRHLVRRRGQEARLRCSPMKGHSHVYWYRQLPEEGLKFMVYLQKENIIDESGMPKERFSAEFPKEGPSILRIQQVVRGDSAAYFCASSPMDWNQPQHFGDGTRLSIL.

V gene TRBV6-6 combines with J gene TRBJ2-3, with 13 nucleotides matching TRBD2. Germline assignment: CDR1 MNHNY and CDR2 SVGAGI (reference sequence). The CDR3 is 16 residues long. J gave up 5 bases and V 5 bases, and 7 bases lay outside the gene matches. CDR3 sequence: CASSTGTSGVVDTQYF. DNA of the CDR3: TGTGCCAGCAGTACAGGGACTAGCGGGGTGGTAGATACGCAGTATTTT.

This sequence joins TRBV6-2 or TRBV6-3 and TRBJ2-3, with D maybe TRBD1 (6 bases). Trimming left V 4 bases short and J 0 bases short, with 8 bases between. CDR1 and CDR2 (germline): MNHEY, SVGEGT. This CDR3 region has 14 residues. In DNA form, the CDR3 reads TGTGCCAGCAGTTGGGGGCAGAGCACAGATACGCAGTATTTT. Amino acids: CASSWGQSTDTQYF.

V gene TRBV4-1 combines with J gene TRBJ2-1; 8 bases map to TRBD1. The ends lost 4 bases at V and 7 bases at J; junction bases unmatched: 6. Germline lookup yields CDR1 MGHRA and CDR2 YSYEKL. The CDR3 length is 14 residues. Written as DNA, the CDR3 is TGCGCCAGCAGCCCTGGGACAGGACGGAATGAGCAGTTCTTC. It specifies CASSPGTGRNEQFF.

The V and J genes are TRBV24-1 and TRBJ2-3, with 12 bases matching TRBD2. In germline, CDR1 is KGHDR, CDR2 SFDVKD. The ends lost 5 bases at V and 8 bases at J; junction bases unmatched: 13. The CDR3 covers 17 residues. CDR3 in amino acids: CATSGPLAGGPFSTQYF. CDR3 DNA: TGTGCCACCAGTGGCCCACTAGCGGGGGGACCTTTCAGTACGCAGTATTTT.

The chain combines TRBV18 with TRBJ2-7, with 9 bases aligning to TRBD2. Looked up from germline, CDR1 is KGHSH and CDR2 is LQKENI. This CDR3 spans 15 amino acids. The V segment lost 2 bases and the J segment 6 bases; nucleotides outside the gene matches: 8. The CDR3 coding sequence is TGTGCCAGCTCACCAGGGGAACTAGCGGGCGGCGAGCAGTACTTC. It translates to CASSPGELAGGEQYF.

The chain recombines TRBV3-1 (or the pseudogene TRBV3-2) with TRBJ2-3; 12 bases align to TRBD2. CDR1 is LGHDT, CDR2 YNNKEL, per germline (reference sequence). This CDR3 is 16 amino acids long. With 4 bases clipped from V and 9 bases from J, the junction kept 11 bases outside the gene matches. The DNA for the CDR3 is TGTGCCAGCAGCCCCAACCCCCTAGCGGGAGGGCCAACGCAGTATTTT. Translating it yields CASSPNPLAGGPTQYF.

This chain joins TRBV6-5 and TRBJ1-2, with 8 bases that match TRBD1. The trim removed 6 bases at V and 0 bases at J, leaving 0 bases unmatched. The CDR3 contains 13 residues. CDR1 and CDR2 from the germline V gene are MNHEY and SVGAGI. The CDR3 is CASRTGANYGYTF. CDR3 nucleotide sequence: TGTGCCAGCAGGACAGGGGCTAACTATGGCTACACCTTC.

This sequence joins TRBV3-1 (or the pseudogene TRBV3-2) and TRBJ2-7; 9 bases are a match to TRBD2. The germline V gene has CDR1 LGHDT and CDR2 YNNKEL (reference sequence). V gave up 1 base and J gave up 5 bases; unmatched junction bases: 3. This CDR3 is built from 14 residues. For the CDR3, the DNA is TGTGCCAGCAGCCAAGCACTAGCGGGCAACGAGCAGTACTTC. It encodes CASSQALAGNEQYF.

The chain recombines TRBV5-4 with TRBJ1-2, with unresolved D. This CDR3 is built from 12 residues. CDR1 is SGHNT, CDR2 YYREEE, per germline (reference sequence). Trimming removed 4 bases from V and 6 bases from J, with 10 bases in between. The CDR3 sequence is CASSMEANGYTF. CDR3 DNA: TGTGCCAGCAGCATGGAAGCTAATGGCTACACCTTC.

The V and J genes are TRBV6-5 and TRBJ1-4, with D perhaps matching TRBD1 (6 bases). Deletions cut 6 bases from V and 8 bases from J, with 13 bases between. This CDR3 region has 13 residues. CDR1 is MNHEY, CDR2 SVGAGI, per germline. CDR3 in DNA: TGTGCCAGCAGGGCAGGGGCGGCGGAAAAACTGTTTTTT. Its protein product is CASRAGAAEKLFF.

V usage is TRBV30 and J usage is TRBJ2-5, with 7 bases that match TRBD1. The germline V gene has CDR1 GTSNPN and CDR2 SVGIG (reference sequence). The CDR3 spans 15 residues. The V gene end was trimmed by 3 bases and the J gene end by 2 bases; junction bases not matched to a gene: 9. For the CDR3, the DNA is TGTGCCTGGAGGGACTCTCAGGGGGTGCAAGAGACCCAGTACTTC. It codes for CAWRDSQGVQETQYF.

V and J are TRBV30 and TRBJ2-7; TRBD1 aligns across 7 bases. J gave up 2 bases and V 3 bases, and 7 bases lay outside the gene matches. The CDR3 totals 14 residues. Germline-derived CDR1 and CDR2 are GTSNPN and SVGIG (reference sequence). The CDR3 DNA follows: TGTGCCTGGAGACCGGGACAGAGGCCCTACGAGCAGTACTTC. Protein product: CAWRPGQRPYEQYF.

This chain uses TRBV7-8 with TRBJ2-3; 8 nucleotides match TRBD2. The CDR3 is 17 amino acids. The junction had 9 bases not matched to a gene; V was cut back by 3 bases and J by 1 base. Germline values: CDR1 SGHVS, CDR2 FQNEAQ. DNA of the CDR3: TGTGCCAGCAGCTTCTTCACCGGGACTAGAGGCACAGATACGCAGTATTTT. Protein: CASSFFTGTRGTDTQYF.

The chain has TRBV10-1 and TRBJ2-4, with 8 bases that match TRBD2. CDR3 length: 17 residues. Germline V lookup: CDR1 WNHNN, CDR2 SYGVQD (reference sequence). Trimming at V came to 0 bases and at J to 3 bases, leaving 7 bases not matched to a gene. The CDR3 spells CASSESGGAGVKNIQYF. The CDR3 DNA is TGCGCCAGCAGTGAGTCGGGAGGAGCGGGAGTCAAAAACATTCAGTACTTC.

This clone showed up just a few times. Germline and junction disagree at one end, which may indicate a read error. The chain joins TRBV3-1 (or the pseudogene TRBV3-2) to TRBJ1-5, with 7 bases that match TRBD1. Germline V CDR1 and CDR2: LGHDT, YNNKEL (reference sequence). The CDR3 consists of 16 residues. This CDR3 reads CASSQAVQGSNQPQHF. For the CDR3, the DNA is TGTGCCAGCAGTCAAGCGGTACAGGGGAGCAATCAGCCCCAGCATTTT.